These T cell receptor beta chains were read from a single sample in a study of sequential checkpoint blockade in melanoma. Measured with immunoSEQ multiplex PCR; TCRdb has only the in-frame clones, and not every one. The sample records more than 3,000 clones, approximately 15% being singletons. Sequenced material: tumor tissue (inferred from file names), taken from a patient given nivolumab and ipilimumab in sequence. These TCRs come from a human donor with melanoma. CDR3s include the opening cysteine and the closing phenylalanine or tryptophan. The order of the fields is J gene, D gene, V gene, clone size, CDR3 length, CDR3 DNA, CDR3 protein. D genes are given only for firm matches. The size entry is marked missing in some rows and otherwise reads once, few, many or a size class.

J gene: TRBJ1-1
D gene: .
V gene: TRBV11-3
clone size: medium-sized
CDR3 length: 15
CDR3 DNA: TGTGCCAGCAGCTTTACACAGAGGGACGACACTGAAGCTTTCTTT
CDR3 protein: CASSFTQRDDTEAFF

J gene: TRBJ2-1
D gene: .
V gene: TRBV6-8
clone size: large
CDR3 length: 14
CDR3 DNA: TGTGCCAGCAGTTACTCGGGGTCCTACAATGAGCAGTTCTTC
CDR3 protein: CASSYSGSYNEQFF

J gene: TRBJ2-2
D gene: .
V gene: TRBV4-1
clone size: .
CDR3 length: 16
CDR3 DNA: TGCGCCAGCAGCCAAGGTAGAGGGACTGCCACCGGGGAGCTGTTTTTT
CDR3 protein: CASSQGRGTATGELFF

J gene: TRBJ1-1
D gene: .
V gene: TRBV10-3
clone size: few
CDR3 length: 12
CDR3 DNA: TGTGCCATCAGTGAGTGGGGGAATGAAGCTTTCTTT
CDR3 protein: CAISEWGNEAFF

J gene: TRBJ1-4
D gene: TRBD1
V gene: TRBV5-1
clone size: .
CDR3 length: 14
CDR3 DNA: TGCGCCAGCAGCCCGACAGGGGCGGCTGAAAAACTGTTTTTT
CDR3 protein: CASSPTGAAEKLFF

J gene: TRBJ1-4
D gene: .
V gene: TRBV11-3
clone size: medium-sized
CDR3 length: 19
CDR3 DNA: TGTGCCAGCAGCTTAAACGTCAGGGAGACAAGTGCAACTAATGAAAAACTGTTTTTT
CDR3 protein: CASSLNVRETSATNEKLFF

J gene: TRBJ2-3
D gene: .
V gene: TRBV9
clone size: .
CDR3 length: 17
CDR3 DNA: TGTGCCAGCAGCGTAGATGGTCAGGCCTTTAGCACAGATACGCAGTATTTT
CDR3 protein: CASSVDGQAFSTDTQYF

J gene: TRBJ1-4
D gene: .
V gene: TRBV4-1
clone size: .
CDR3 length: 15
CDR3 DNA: TGCGCCAGCAGCCGAGACGGTGCAACTAATGAAAAACTGTTTTTT
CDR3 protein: CASSRDGATNEKLFF

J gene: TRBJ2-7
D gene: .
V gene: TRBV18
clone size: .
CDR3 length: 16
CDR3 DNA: TGTGCCAGCTCACCCCGTAGACAGGATGGACTCTACGAGCAGTACTTC
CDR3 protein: CASSPRRQDGLYEQYF

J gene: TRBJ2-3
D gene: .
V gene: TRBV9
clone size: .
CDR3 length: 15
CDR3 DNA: TGTGCCAGCAGCGTAGAGGGCCAGGAGCGCGGTACGCAGTATTTT
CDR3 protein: CASSVEGQERGTQYF

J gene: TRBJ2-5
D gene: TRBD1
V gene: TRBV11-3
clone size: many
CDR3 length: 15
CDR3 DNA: TGTGCCAGCAGCGTGGGGACAGGGTATCAAGAGACCCAGTACTTC
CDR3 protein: CASSVGTGYQETQYF

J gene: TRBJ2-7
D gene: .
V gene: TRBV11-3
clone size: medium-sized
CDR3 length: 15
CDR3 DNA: TGTGCCAGCAGCTTTAACGGGTTCTCAGCCTACGAGCAGTACTTC
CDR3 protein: CASSFNGFSAYEQYF

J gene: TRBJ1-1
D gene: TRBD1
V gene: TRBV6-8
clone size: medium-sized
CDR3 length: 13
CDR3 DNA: TGTGCCAGCATGGGACAGGGGAACACTGAAGCTTTCTTT
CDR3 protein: CASMGQGNTEAFF

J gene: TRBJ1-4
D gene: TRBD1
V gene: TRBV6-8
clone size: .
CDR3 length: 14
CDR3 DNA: TGTGCCATCAGCAAGGACAGGGATCGAGAAAAACTGTTTTTT
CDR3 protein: CAISKDRDREKLFF

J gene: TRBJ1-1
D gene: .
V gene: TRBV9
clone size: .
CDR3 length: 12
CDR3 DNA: TGTGCCAGCAGCGTGATGAACACTGAAGCTTTCTTT
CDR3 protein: CASSVMNTEAFF

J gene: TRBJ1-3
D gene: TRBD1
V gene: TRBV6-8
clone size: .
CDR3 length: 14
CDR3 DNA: TGTGCCAGCAACACAGGGGTCCCTGGAAACACCATATATTTT
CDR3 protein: CASNTGVPGNTIYF

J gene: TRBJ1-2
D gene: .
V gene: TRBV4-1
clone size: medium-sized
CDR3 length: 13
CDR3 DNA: TGCGCCAGCAGCGGGGTAGGGGGGGATGGCTACACCTTC
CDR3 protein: CASSGVGGDGYTF